What follows describes a single T cell receptor beta chain. As processed by the authors: By means of reference gene primer amplification, nucleated cell counts were estimated. The table came from immunoSEQ multiplex PCR; TCRdb's copy has only in-frame clones and leaves some out. For V, J and clone size, that table is used; D and trimming come from the DNA. This sample yields about 70,000 clones, of which 70% to 80% are seen a single time; 15% to 19% belongs to the top ten. This sample was included in a study of blood T cell repertoires in COVID-19. The overall study: COVID-19 samples collected from the United States, Italy and Spain covered acute and convalescent phases.

This CDR3 comprises 16 residues. The V gene end was trimmed by 3 bases and the J gene end by 3 bases; junction bases not matched to a gene: 9. Germline assignment: CDR1 SGHDT and CDR2 YYEEEE. This clonotype was obtained from a human donor in a cohort sampled during active COVID-19. Sequences were obtained from peripheral blood. V usage is TRBV5-6 and J usage is TRBJ2-3; TRBD2 aligns across 8 bases. CDR3 DNA sequence: TGTGCCAGCAGCTCGGTAGTCGGGAGGGGTACAGATACGCAGTATTTT. Translated: CASSSVVGRGTDTQYF.